This T cell receptor beta chain was documented in a study of T-cell reconstitution after alpha-beta-depleted transplantation in children. Overall study findings and caveats: Surviving thymic progenitors and recipient T cells were the source of high TCRbeta diversity at day 60 in some patients. Alpha-beta T cells present about two months after transplant were reported to originate from several hundred expanded graft clones.

Unique molecular identifiers tagged the TCRbeta library. From the PCR reads, TCRdb called clonotypes with MiXCR, one entry per CDR3 protein. The sample consists of hundreds of thousands of distinct CDR3 sequences, roughly a quarter of them appearing once. The V gene's germline CDR1 is MDHEN and CDR2 SYDVKM. Trimming removed 1 base at V and 11 bases at J, with 9 bases between. This CDR3 is built from 13 residues. On this clonotype itself: The antigen remains undetermined.

This TCR was sampled from a female patient between 2 and 15 years old who had a stem cell transplant for congenital amegakaryocytic thrombocytopenia, so the T cells may come from the graft donor. The V gene is TRBV28, the J gene TRBJ1-6; D gene unclear. The specimen was PBMCs, mostly from graft donor cells, collected 360 days after TCRalphabeta/CD19-depleted stem cell transplant. CDR3 sequence reads: CASSLSGNTPLHF. In DNA, the CDR3 is TGTGCCAGCAGTTTATCGGGGAACACACCCCTCCACTTT.